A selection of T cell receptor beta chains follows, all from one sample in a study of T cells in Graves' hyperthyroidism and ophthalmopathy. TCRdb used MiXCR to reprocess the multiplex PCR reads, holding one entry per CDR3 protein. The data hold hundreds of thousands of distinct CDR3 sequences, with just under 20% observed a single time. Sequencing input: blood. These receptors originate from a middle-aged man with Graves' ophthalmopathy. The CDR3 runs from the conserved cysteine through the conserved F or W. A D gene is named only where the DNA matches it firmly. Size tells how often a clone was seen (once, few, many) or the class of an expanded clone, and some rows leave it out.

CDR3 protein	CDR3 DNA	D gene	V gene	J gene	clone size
CASSRNSGSEQFF	TGTGCCAGCAGCCGGAACAGCGGCAGTGAGCAGTTCTTC	-	TRBV12-3/TRBV12-4	TRBJ2-1	many
CASASVLAGVYEQYF	TGTGCTAGTGCCTCCGTTCTAGCGGGTGTCTACGAGCAGTACTTC	TRBD2	TRBV12-5	TRBJ2-7	-
CSAPRGGRRETQYF	TGCAGTGCCCCTCGGGGGGGCCGCCGGGAGACCCAGTACTTC	TRBD2	TRBV20-1	TRBJ2-5	once
CASSIRGQSTDTQYF	TGTGCCAGCAGCATCAGGGGGCAGAGCACAGATACGCAGTATTTT	TRBD1	TRBV6-1	TRBJ2-3	once
CASSLPSGNGYTF	TGTGCCAGCAGCTTGCCCTCGGGGAATGGCTACACCTTC	-	TRBV5-8	TRBJ1-2	-
CSATELAAFSLSTDTQYF	TGCAGTGCTACTGAACTAGCGGCCTTTAGTCTAAGCACAGATACGCAGTATTTT	TRBD2	TRBV20-1	TRBJ2-3	-
CASSSPRGPGSQYF	TGTGCCAGCAGCTCCCCGAGAGGACCGGGGTCCCAGTACTTC	-	TRBV7-2	TRBJ2-5	-
CASSGSDGVLINQPQHF	TGTGCCAGTAGTGGCTCGGACGGCGTTTTAATCAATCAGCCCCAGCATTTT	-	TRBV19	TRBJ1-5	-
CASSQELGGGTGELFF	TGTGCCAGCAGCCAAGAGTTAGGAGGAGGGACCGGGGAGCTGTTTTTT	-	TRBV3-1	TRBJ2-2	many
CASGPRGNTIYF	TGTGCCAGCGGGCCGCGAGGGAACACCATATATTTT	-	TRBV5-1	TRBJ1-3	few
CASSSWGSDEQFF	TGTGCCAGCAGCTCCTGGGGGTCGGATGAGCAGTTCTTC	-	TRBV5-4	TRBJ2-1	-
CASSLKAGVRSGELFF	TGTGCCAGCAGTTTAAAAGCGGGAGTACGATCCGGGGAGCTGTTTTTT	TRBD2	TRBV12-3/TRBV12-4	TRBJ2-2	few
CAIRGLAPREQFF	TGTGCCATCCGGGGCTTAGCCCCACGTGAGCAGTTCTTC	-	TRBV28	TRBJ2-1	-
CASKGGPFTDTQYF	TGTGCCAGCAAGGGGGGACCCTTCACAGATACGCAGTATTTT	-	TRBV5-6	TRBJ2-3	many
CASKKTGGTGELFF	TGTGCCAGCAAGAAGACAGGGGGTACCGGGGAGCTGTTTTTT	TRBD1	TRBV12-3/TRBV12-4	TRBJ2-2	few
CASRIRGHYEQYF	TGTGCCAGCAGGATTCGGGGGCACTACGAGCAGTACTTC	-	TRBV6-1	TRBJ2-7	few